Listed below are T cell receptor beta chains from one sample, sequenced in a study of regulatory T cells in long-lasting Graves disease. From the multiplex PCR reads, TCRdb called clonotypes with MiXCR, one entry per CDR3 protein. This sample yields 400,000 to 500,000 distinct CDR3 sequences, of which about 15% are seen a single time; about 8.2% belongs to the top ten. This sample also belongs to another study, concerning T cells in Graves' hyperthyroidism and ophthalmopathy.

The source material was peripheral blood mononuclear cells (PBMCs), sampled at new diagnosis, from a patient treated with antithyroid drugs. The receptor set was obtained from a woman between 40 and 55 years old with Graves disease. The conserved cysteine and the conserved F or W are not part of the CDR3 here. A D gene is named only where the DNA matches it firmly. Not all rows give a size; the values are once, few, many and, for expanded clones, a class.

j_gene | v_gene | abundance | d_gene | CDR3aa
TRBJ2-1 | TRBV20-1 | NA | NA | SARDPLRSYNEQF
TRBJ2-5 | TRBV28 | NA | NA | ASSLPGEAQY
TRBJ1-6 | TRBV6-4 | many | NA | ASSDTPSWGPDSPLH
TRBJ2-7 | TRBV5-1 | NA | TRBD2 | ASNGLAGGAVYEQY
TRBJ2-7 | TRBV27 | NA | NA | ASSPTPRQISYEQY
TRBJ2-1 | TRBV5-6 | NA | TRBD2 | ASSLGLAIYNEQF
TRBJ2-3 | TRBV2 | many | NA | ASSGPPSTDTQY
TRBJ2-1 | TRBV19 | few | TRBD2 | ASWTSGMGYEQF
TRBJ2-3 | TRBV19 | NA | NA | ASIDSGSDTQY
TRBJ2-5 | TRBV28 | many | TRBD2 | ATERESRETQY
TRBJ2-2 | TRBV15 | many | NA | ATSRDRGTVTGELF
TRBJ2-7 | TRBV2 | many | TRBD2 | ASRIAGVNEQY
TRBJ2-2 | TRBV2 | many | NA | ATRTWRGELF
TRBJ2-7 | TRBV20-1 | many | TRBD1 | SARGPGQGENMRGYEQY
TRBJ2-3 | TRBV12-3/TRBV12-4 | many | TRBD2 | ASSWTHNLAGGNRNTQY
TRBJ2-1 | TRBV12-3/TRBV12-4 | many | TRBD2 | ASSPRTSNNEQF
TRBJ1-2 | TRBV5-4 | many | NA | ASSLDSGVNYGYT
TRBJ2-7 | TRBV11-2 | NA | TRBD2 | ASSRNGPAGVPGGHEQY
TRBJ2-2 | TRBV27 | many | TRBD2 | ASGGGETGELF
TRBJ2-1 | TRBV11-2 | NA | TRBD2 | ASSFWRGTSYGEQF
TRBJ2-2 | TRBV3-1 | NA | TRBD1 | ASSPGRQGAYTGELF
TRBJ2-7 | TRBV29-1 | few | TRBD2 | SVSSGTGEQY
TRBJ2-3 | TRBV6-5 | few | NA | ASSYSFNPRWADTQY
TRBJ2-7 | TRBV7-9 | many | NA | ASSFSGRAEQY
TRBJ2-1 | TRBV27 | many | TRBD1 | ASRRTRDSLYNEQF
TRBJ2-7 | TRBV11-3 | many | NA | ASSLQAYEQY
TRBJ2-3 | TRBV7-2 | many | TRBD2 | ASSPTLASGADTQY
TRBJ2-1 | TRBV3-1 | many | TRBD1 | ASSRTGSGQGYYEQF
TRBJ2-5 | TRBV5-1 | many | TRBD2 | ASSLGDSGEETQY
TRBJ2-7 | TRBV15 | few | TRBD1 | ATSRDRGREQY
TRBJ2-1 | TRBV20-1 | few | NA | SARDWRDGEQF
TRBJ1-3 | TRBV12-3/TRBV12-4 | many | TRBD1 | ASRPRDRDGNTIY
TRBJ1-3 | TRBV30 | many | TRBD1 | AWSVGGGKNTIY
TRBJ1-2 | TRBV14 | few | NA | ASSRGATNYGYT
TRBJ1-1 | TRBV12-3/TRBV12-4 | many | NA | ASSWTAKNTEAF
TRBJ2-7 | TRBV7-8 | many | NA | ASSPPSVGSAYEQY
TRBJ2-7 | TRBV19 | NA | TRBD1 | ASSIWDRDDEQY
TRBJ2-7 | TRBV2 | once | NA | ASSEERDLSYEQY
TRBJ2-7 | TRBV12-3/TRBV12-4 | many | TRBD1 | ASSDRESSYEQY
TRBJ2-1 | TRBV5-1 | many | TRBD2 | ASREAIAGDDEQF
TRBJ2-1 | TRBV6-2/TRBV6-3 | few | NA | ASSYVGFEQF
TRBJ2-3 | TRBV20-1 | NA | NA | SARIVGTDTQY
TRBJ2-6 | TRBV5-5 | many | TRBD2 | ASSLGLAGGGGANVLT
TRBJ1-3 | TRBV10-3 | NA | NA | AISRSSGNTIY
TRBJ2-7 | TRBV28 | many | TRBD1 | ASSPGTGSSYEQY
TRBJ2-3 | TRBV24-1 | NA | TRBD2 | ATSDLSPSGSTDTQY
TRBJ2-7 | TRBV13 | many | NA | ASSSRRDRDPYEQY
TRBJ2-2 | TRBV15 | many | TRBD2 | ATSRDGLAGGFGELF
TRBJ1-2 | TRBV5-5 | many | NA | ASSGEAYYGYT
TRBJ2-1 | TRBV6-2/TRBV6-3 | few | NA | ASSYSPGQGRNEQF
TRBJ2-5 | TRBV7-2 | many | TRBD2 | ASSPGLAGAGQETQY